The sequence of this T cell receptor (beta chain) was determined in a study of radiation and T cells in renal cell carcinoma. Assay: immunoSEQ multiplex PCR; the TCRdb copy retains only in-frame clones and omits some. This table holds fewer than 200,000 clones, 88% found once. A single count supports this clone. What it recognizes is unknown. Study-level results: Top tumor clonotypes rose in blood 2 weeks post-radiation, then contracted.

The time point denotes: blood 4 weeks post-SBRT, at nephrectomy. The sample's treatment: 15 Gy SBRT to primary tumor, nephrectomy 4 weeks later. Nephrectomy followed 15 Gy stereotactic body radiation by 4 weeks. After SBRT, blood was collected at 2 and 4 weeks, plus baseline. The patient's renal cell carcinoma had clear cell pathology. The sample in question was blood, obtained from a patient whose treatment included radiotherapy and nephrectomy. The sequence came from a woman aged 50 to 60 with renal cell carcinoma.

The CDR3 protein is CASQQGTGNTIYF. The CDR3 coding sequence is TGTGCCAGCCAACAGGGAACCGGAAACACCATATATTTT. This chain connects TRBV6-6 to TRBJ1-3, with D possibly TRBD1 on 6 matching bases. The CDR3 has 13 amino acids. Trimming left V 8 bases short and J 4 bases short, with 12 bases between. Germline V gene data show CDR1 as MNHNY and CDR2 as SVGAGI (reference sequence).